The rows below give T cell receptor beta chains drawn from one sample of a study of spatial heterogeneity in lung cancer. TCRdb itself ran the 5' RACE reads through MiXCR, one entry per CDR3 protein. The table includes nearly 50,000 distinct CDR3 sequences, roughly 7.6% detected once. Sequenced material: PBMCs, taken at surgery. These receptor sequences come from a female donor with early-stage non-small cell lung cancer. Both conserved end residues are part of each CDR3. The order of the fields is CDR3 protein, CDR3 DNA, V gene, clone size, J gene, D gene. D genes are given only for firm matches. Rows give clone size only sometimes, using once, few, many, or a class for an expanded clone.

cdr3_aa: CASSLHRAPGHQPQHF; cdr3_nt: TGTGCCAGCAGCCTTCACCGGGCCCCGGGGCATCAGCCCCAGCATTTT; v_call: TRBV28; clone_size: many; j_call: TRBJ1-5; d_call: .
cdr3_aa: CASSLTRQRASTDTQYF; cdr3_nt: TGTGCCAGCAGTCTGACACGACAGCGCGCTAGCACAGATACGCAGTATTTT; v_call: TRBV2; clone_size: many; j_call: TRBJ2-3; d_call: .
cdr3_aa: CASSTGGNRNTEAFF; cdr3_nt: TGTGCCAGTAGTACAGGGGGCAATCGGAACACTGAAGCTTTCTTT; v_call: TRBV19; clone_size: few; j_call: TRBJ1-1; d_call: TRBD1
cdr3_aa: CASSTNGNTEAFF; cdr3_nt: TGCGCCAGCAGTACCAACGGGAACACTGAAGCTTTCTTT; v_call: TRBV5-1; clone_size: many; j_call: TRBJ1-1; d_call: .
cdr3_aa: CASSSDTGNTIYF; cdr3_nt: TGTGCCAGCAGCTCGGACACCGGAAACACCATATATTTT; v_call: TRBV11-3; clone_size: .; j_call: TRBJ1-3; d_call: .
cdr3_aa: CASPGTGKSGYTF; cdr3_nt: TGTGCCAGCCCCGGGACAGGGAAGTCGGGCTACACCTTC; v_call: TRBV2; clone_size: many; j_call: TRBJ1-2; d_call: TRBD1
cdr3_aa: CASSSSLTSGPQETQYF; cdr3_nt: TGCGCCAGCAGCTCGTCCCTGACTAGCGGACCGCAAGAGACCCAGTACTTC; v_call: TRBV5-1; clone_size: many; j_call: TRBJ2-5; d_call: TRBD2
cdr3_aa: CASSYSGSYEQYF; cdr3_nt: TGTGCCAGCAGTTACTCAGGCAGCTACGAGCAGTACTTC; v_call: TRBV6-5; clone_size: few; j_call: TRBJ2-7; d_call: .
cdr3_aa: CASSLDYPDEQYF; cdr3_nt: TGTGCCAGCAGCTTAGACTATCCCGACGAGCAGTACTTC; v_call: TRBV7-3; clone_size: few; j_call: TRBJ2-7; d_call: .
cdr3_aa: CSATGHRFANTGELFF; cdr3_nt: TGCAGTGCAACGGGACATCGGTTCGCGAACACCGGGGAGCTGTTTTTT; v_call: TRBV20-1; clone_size: many; j_call: TRBJ2-2; d_call: .
cdr3_aa: CASKGPANYGYTF; cdr3_nt: TGTGCCAGCAAGGGACCAGCTAACTATGGCTACACCTTC; v_call: TRBV19; clone_size: many; j_call: TRBJ1-2; d_call: .
cdr3_aa: CASSPTTGGGQPQHF; cdr3_nt: TGTGCCAGCAGTCCAACGACAGGGGGAGGTCAGCCCCAGCATTTT; v_call: TRBV2; clone_size: .; j_call: TRBJ1-5; d_call: TRBD1
cdr3_aa: CASSQDTGSDYEQYF; cdr3_nt: TGCGCCAGCAGCCAAGATACCGGCTCAGACTACGAGCAGTACTTC; v_call: TRBV4-1; clone_size: many; j_call: TRBJ2-7; d_call: .
cdr3_aa: CSAPLAGVPSTDTQYF; cdr3_nt: TGCAGTGCCCCCTTGGCGGGGGTTCCCTCCACAGATACGCAGTATTTT; v_call: TRBV20-1; clone_size: few; j_call: TRBJ2-3; d_call: TRBD2
cdr3_aa: CATRGEAGEETQYF; cdr3_nt: TGTGCCACCCGGGGGGAAGCGGGGGAAGAGACCCAGTACTTC; v_call: TRBV10-3; clone_size: few; j_call: TRBJ2-5; d_call: TRBD2
cdr3_aa: CASSLLTLANTGELFF; cdr3_nt: TGTGCCAGCAGTTTATTGACTTTGGCGAACACCGGGGAGCTGTTTTTT; v_call: TRBV28; clone_size: few; j_call: TRBJ2-2; d_call: .
cdr3_aa: CASSAGFPDTQYF; cdr3_nt: TGCGCCAGCAGCGCGGGGTTTCCAGATACGCAGTATTTT; v_call: TRBV5-1; clone_size: few; j_call: TRBJ2-3; d_call: .
cdr3_aa: CASSRGTASGNTIYF; cdr3_nt: TGTGCCAGCAGCCGCGGGACAGCCTCTGGAAACACCATATATTTT; v_call: TRBV14; clone_size: .; j_call: TRBJ1-3; d_call: TRBD1
cdr3_aa: CASSWDPGDYGYTF; cdr3_nt: TGTGCCAGTAGTTGGGACCCTGGGGACTATGGCTACACCTTC; v_call: TRBV19; clone_size: .; j_call: TRBJ1-2; d_call: .
cdr3_aa: CASGGEGGTEAFF; cdr3_nt: TGTGCCAGCGGGGGAGAGGGCGGCACTGAAGCTTTCTTT; v_call: TRBV5-4; clone_size: few; j_call: TRBJ1-1; d_call: .